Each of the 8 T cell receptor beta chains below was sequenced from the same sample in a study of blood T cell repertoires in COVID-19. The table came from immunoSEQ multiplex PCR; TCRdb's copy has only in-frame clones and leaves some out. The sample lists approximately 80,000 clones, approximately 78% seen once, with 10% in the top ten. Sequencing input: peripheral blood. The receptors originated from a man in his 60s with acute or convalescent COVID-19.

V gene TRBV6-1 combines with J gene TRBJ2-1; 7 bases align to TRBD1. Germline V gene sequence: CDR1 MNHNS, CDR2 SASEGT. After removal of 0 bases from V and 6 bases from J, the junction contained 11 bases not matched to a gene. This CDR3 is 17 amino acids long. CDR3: CASSEAIWDSVSNEQFF. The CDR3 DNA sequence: TGTGCCAGCAGTGAAGCTATTTGGGACAGCGTTTCCAATGAGCAGTTCTTC.

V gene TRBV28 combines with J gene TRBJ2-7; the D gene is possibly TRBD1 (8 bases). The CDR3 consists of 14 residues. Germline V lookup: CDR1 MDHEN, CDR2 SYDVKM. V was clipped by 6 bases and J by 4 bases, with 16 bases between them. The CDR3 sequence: CASSSGGQVYEQYF. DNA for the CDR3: TGTGCCAGCAGCTCGGGGGGACAGGTTTACGAGCAGTACTTC.

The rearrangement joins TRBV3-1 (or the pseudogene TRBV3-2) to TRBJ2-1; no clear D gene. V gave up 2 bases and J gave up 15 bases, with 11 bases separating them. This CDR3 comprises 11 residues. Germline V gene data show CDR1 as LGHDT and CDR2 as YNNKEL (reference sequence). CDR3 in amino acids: CASSQRGARFF. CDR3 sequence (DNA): TGTGCCAGCAGCCAACGAGGCGCTCGGTTCTTC.

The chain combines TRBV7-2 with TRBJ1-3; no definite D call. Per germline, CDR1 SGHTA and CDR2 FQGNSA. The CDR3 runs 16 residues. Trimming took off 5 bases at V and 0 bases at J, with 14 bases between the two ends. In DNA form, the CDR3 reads TGTGCCAGCAGCGATGACCCACTACGCTCTGGAAACACCATATATTTT. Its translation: CASSDDPLRSGNTIYF. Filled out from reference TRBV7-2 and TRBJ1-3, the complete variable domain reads GAGVSQSPSNKVTEKGKDVELRCDPISGHTALYWYRQSLGQGLEFLIYFQGNSAPDKSGLPSDRFSAERTGGSVSTLTIQRTQQEDSAVYLCASSDDPLRSGNTIYFGEGSWLTVV.

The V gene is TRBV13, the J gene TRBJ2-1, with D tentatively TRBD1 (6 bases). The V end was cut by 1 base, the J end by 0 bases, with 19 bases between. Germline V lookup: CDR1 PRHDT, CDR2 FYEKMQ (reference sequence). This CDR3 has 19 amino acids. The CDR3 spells CASSLAKGVTESSYNEQFF. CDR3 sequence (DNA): TGTGCCAGCAGCTTAGCGAAGGGGGTGACAGAGAGCTCCTACAATGAGCAGTTCTTC.

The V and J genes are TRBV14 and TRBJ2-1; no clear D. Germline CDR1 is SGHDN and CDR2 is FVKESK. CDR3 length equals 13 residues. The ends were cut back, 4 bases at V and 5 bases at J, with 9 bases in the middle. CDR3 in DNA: TGTGCCAGCAGCCCCGGTCTAAACAATGAGCAGTTCTTC. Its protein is CASSPGLNNEQFF.

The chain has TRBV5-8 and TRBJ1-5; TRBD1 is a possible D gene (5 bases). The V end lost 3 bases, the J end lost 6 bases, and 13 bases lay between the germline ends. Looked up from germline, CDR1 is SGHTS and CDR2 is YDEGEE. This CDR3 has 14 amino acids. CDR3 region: CASSSGTPGQPQHF. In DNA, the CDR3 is TGTGCCAGCAGCTCCGGGACTCCGGGTCAGCCCCAGCATTTT.

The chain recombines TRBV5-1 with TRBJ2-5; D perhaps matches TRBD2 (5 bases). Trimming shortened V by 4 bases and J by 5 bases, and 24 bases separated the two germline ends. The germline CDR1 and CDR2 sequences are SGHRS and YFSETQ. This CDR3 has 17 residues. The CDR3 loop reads CASSAGPGVAGGETQYF. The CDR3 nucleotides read TGCGCCAGCAGCGCCGGACCCGGAGTGGCGGGTGGGGAGACCCAGTACTTC.